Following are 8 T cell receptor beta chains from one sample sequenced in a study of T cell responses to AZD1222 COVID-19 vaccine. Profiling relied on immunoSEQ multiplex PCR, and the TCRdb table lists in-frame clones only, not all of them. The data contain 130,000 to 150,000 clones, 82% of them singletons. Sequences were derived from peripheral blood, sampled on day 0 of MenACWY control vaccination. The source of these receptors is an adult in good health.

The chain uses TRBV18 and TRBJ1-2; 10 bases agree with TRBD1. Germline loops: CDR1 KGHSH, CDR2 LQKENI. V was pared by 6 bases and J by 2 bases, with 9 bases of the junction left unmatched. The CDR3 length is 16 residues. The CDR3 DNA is TGTGCCAGCTCTCGCCGGGACAGGGGCGACAACTATGGCTACACCTTC. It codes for CASSRRDRGDNYGYTF.

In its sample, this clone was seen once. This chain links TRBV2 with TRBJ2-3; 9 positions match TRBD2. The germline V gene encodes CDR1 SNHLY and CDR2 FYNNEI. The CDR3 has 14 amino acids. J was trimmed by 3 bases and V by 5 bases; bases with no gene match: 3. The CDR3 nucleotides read TGTGCCAGCAGTTCTAGCGGGGTAACAGATACGCAGTATTTT. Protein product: CASSSSGVTDTQYF. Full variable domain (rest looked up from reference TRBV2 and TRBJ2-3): EPEVTQTPSHQVTQMGQEVILRCVPISNHLYFYWYRQILGQKVEFLVSFYNNEISEKSEIFDDQFSVERPDGSNFTLKIRSTKLEDSAMYFCASSSSGVTDTQYFGPGTRLTVL.

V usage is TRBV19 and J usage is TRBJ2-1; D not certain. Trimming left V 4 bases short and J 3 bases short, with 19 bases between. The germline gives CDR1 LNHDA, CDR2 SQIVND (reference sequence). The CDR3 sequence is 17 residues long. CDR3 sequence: CASSTQLGSESYNEQFF. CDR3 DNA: TGTGCCAGTAGTACCCAGTTAGGTTCGGAAAGCTACAATGAGCAGTTCTTC.

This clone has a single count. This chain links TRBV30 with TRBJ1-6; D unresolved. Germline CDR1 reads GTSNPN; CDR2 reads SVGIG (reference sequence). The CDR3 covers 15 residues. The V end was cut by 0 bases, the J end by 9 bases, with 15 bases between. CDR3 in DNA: TGTGCCTGGAGTGTTACGGGGATGAGCAGTTCACCCCTCCACTTT. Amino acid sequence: CAWSVTGMSSSPLHF.

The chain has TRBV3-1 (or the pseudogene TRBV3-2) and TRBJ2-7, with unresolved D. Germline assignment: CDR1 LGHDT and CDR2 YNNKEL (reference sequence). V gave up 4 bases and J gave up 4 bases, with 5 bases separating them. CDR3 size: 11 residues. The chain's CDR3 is CASSRGYEQYF. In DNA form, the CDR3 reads TGTGCCAGCAGCCGGGGTTACGAGCAGTACTTC.

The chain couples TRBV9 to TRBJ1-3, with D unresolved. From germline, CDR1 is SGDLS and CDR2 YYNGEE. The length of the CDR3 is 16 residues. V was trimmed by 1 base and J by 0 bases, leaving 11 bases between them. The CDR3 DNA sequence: TGTGCCAGCAGCGTATCCCCAGCTAGCTCTGGAAACACCATATATTTT. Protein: CASSVSPASSGNTIYF. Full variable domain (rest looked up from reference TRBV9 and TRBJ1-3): DSGVTQTPKHLITATGQRVTLRCSPRSGDLSVYWYQQSLDQGLQFLIQYYNGEERAKGNILERFSAQQFPDLHSELNLSSLELGDSALYFCASSVSPASSGNTIYFGEGSWLTVV.

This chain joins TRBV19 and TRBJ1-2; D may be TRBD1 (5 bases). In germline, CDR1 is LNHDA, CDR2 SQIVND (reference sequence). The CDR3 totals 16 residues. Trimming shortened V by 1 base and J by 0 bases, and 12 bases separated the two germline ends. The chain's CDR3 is CASSIAARAANYGYTF. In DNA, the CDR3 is TGTGCCAGTAGTATAGCCGCCAGGGCGGCTAACTATGGCTACACCTTC.

The CDR3 coding sequence is TGTGCCAGCAGCCGAGGGGGCCATCAAGAGACCCAGTACTTC. Its protein is CASSRGGHQETQYF. The V and J genes are TRBV2 and TRBJ2-5; 7 bases map to TRBD1. The J segment lost 2 bases and the V segment lost 6 bases, leaving 6 bases of the junction unmatched. CDR1 and CDR2 (germline): SNHLY, FYNNEI. There are 14 residues in the CDR3.